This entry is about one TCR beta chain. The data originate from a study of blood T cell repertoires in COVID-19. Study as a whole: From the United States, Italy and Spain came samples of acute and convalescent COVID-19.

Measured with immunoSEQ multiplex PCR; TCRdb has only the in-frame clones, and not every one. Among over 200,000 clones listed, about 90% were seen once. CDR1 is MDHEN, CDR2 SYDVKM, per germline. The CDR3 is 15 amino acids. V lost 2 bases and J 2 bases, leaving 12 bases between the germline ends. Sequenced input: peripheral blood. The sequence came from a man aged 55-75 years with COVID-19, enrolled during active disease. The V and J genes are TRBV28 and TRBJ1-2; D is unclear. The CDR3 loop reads CASSLIFPQNYGYTF. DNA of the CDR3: TGTGCCAGCAGTTTAATTTTCCCCCAGAACTATGGCTACACCTTC.